This T cell receptor (beta chain) was identified in a study of blood T cell repertoires in COVID-19. The CDR3 loop spans 13 amino acids. The germline V gene has CDR1 SEHNR and CDR2 FQNEAQ (reference sequence). V lost 4 bases and J lost 7, with 13 bases in between. The table came from immunoSEQ multiplex PCR; TCRdb's copy has only in-frame clones and leaves some out. The sample contains 250,000 to 350,000 clones, around 89% of which appear only once. The specimen sequenced was PBMCs or T cells enriched from blood (not recorded which). The receptor comes from a woman aged 18-35 years with acute COVID-19. The chain couples TRBV7-9 to TRBJ1-1; possible D gene TRBD1, 6 bases. The CDR3 DNA sequence: TGTGCCAGCAGCTGGATTCAGGGGATTGAAGCTTTCTTT. It translates to CASSWIQGIEAFF.